This T cell receptor beta chain emerged from a study of blood T cell repertoires in COVID-19. Study in general: The United States, Italy and Spain supplied acute and convalescent COVID-19 samples. T cells, B-cell-depleted T cells, or PBMCs supplied cDNA or gDNA.

Here immunoSEQ multiplex PCR was the method, and the copy in TCRdb shows in-frame clones only, minus some. The data hold about 160,000 clones, with more than 70% observed a single time. V was clipped by 5 bases and J by 11 bases, with 13 bases between them. The CDR3 loop spans 13 amino acids. Sequences were obtained from peripheral blood. V is TRBV12-3 or TRBV12-4 and J is TRBJ1-6; D possibly corresponds to TRBD1 (6 bases). This clonotype was obtained from a woman over 75 with active or convalescent COVID-19. The CDR3, as DNA: TGTGCCAGCAGTCAACAGGGTTTTCCACCCCTCCACTTT. Translated: CASSQQGFPPLHF.